Below are 5 T cell receptor beta chains sequenced from a single sample in a study of T-cell memory formation after mild COVID-19. TCRdb re-called the 5' RACE reads with MiXCR, one entry per CDR3 protein. The table has a few hundred thousand distinct CDR3 sequences, roughly 15% seen once; the top ten hold 20% to 25%. The sequenced sample consisted of PBMCs or a T cell subset sorted from them (not recorded which). The receptors were gathered from a man aged 18 to 30 who had mild COVID-19 (a few samples of this study predate the infection). Cell type and time point are not known.

The sample holds a few counts of this clonotype. The chain combines TRBV20-1 with TRBJ2-1; the D gene is possibly TRBD2 (5 bases). The germline V and J ends were trimmed by 6 bases and 7 bases, with 10 bases remaining between them. The V gene's germline CDR1 is DFQATT and CDR2 SNEGSKA (reference sequence). The CDR3 spans 11 residues. The CDR3 DNA reads TGCAGTGCCCCCCGCGGGAATGAGCAGTTCTTC. Its protein is CSAPRGNEQFF.

The genes are TRBV6-2 or TRBV6-3 and TRBJ1-6, with 10 nucleotides matching TRBD1. Germline V gene data show CDR1 as MNHEY and CDR2 as SVGEGT. The CDR3 extends over 15 amino acids. The ends lost 5 bases at V and 9 bases at J; junction bases unmatched: 7. This CDR3 reads CASSNDRGQGSPLHF. The DNA for the CDR3 is TGTGCCAGCAGTAACGACAGGGGGCAAGGTTCACCCCTCCACTTT.

V is TRBV2 and J is TRBJ1-1, with 8 bases aligning to TRBD1. J was trimmed by 6 bases and V by 5 bases; bases with no gene match: 5. This CDR3 spans 13 amino acids. Germline-derived CDR1 and CDR2 are SNHLY and FYNNEI. The CDR3 reads CASSQETGAEAFF. CDR3 in DNA: TGTGCCAGCAGTCAGGAGACAGGGGCTGAAGCTTTCTTT.

The table lists this clonotype with a few counts. The chain couples TRBV28 to TRBJ1-5; no clear D gene. CDR3 length equals 11 residues. Trimming stripped 6 bases from V and 5 bases from J, with 5 bases between. Per the germline V gene, CDR1 is MDHEN and CDR2 is SYDVKM. The DNA of the CDR3 is TGTGCCAGCAGCATAGATCAGCCCCAGCATTTT. It encodes CASSIDQPQHF.

The chain uses TRBV9 and TRBJ2-5; D might be TRBD1 (6 bases). V dropped 0 bases and J dropped 2 bases, with 8 bases sitting between them. Looked up from germline, CDR1 is SGDLS and CDR2 is YYNGEE. CDR3 length: 14 residues. In nucleotides, the CDR3 is TGTGCCAGCAGCGTAGTAGGGGGACAAGAGACCCAGTACTTC. Amino acid sequence: CASSVVGGQETQYF.